This passage covers 32 T cell receptor beta chains from one sample sequenced in a study of CXCR3-negative and CXCR3-positive naive CD8 T cells. No antigens are known for them. UMI labels and 5' RACE were used to prepare the TRB cDNA libraries. Following a re-call of the 5' RACE reads, TCRdb has one entry per CDR3 protein and lacks DNA. This repertoire includes roughly 100,000 distinct CDR3 sequences. Study-wide findings and caveats: TRB CDR3s were more hydrophobic in CXCR3-positive than in CXCR3-negative naive cells.

Sequenced material: naive CXCR3+ CD8+ T cells from blood. Subset here: CD45RO-CCR7+CD27+CD95- naive CD8+ T cells expressing CXCR3 (TNR3+). These receptors all stem from a human donor in good health. Some clones in this sample may be carry-over from other donors' samples.

The genes are TRBV6-5 and TRBJ2-7; checking the TCRdb D call of TRBD1 is not possible without DNA. CDR3 length: 15 amino acids. The germline V gene encodes CDR1 MNHEY and CDR2 SVGAGI. The CDR3 protein is CASSSPRQGFYEQYF.

This chain joins TRBV7-9 and TRBJ2-3; the TCRdb D gene call, TRBD2, has no DNA to confirm it. The V gene's germline CDR1 is SEHNR and CDR2 FQNEAQ (reference sequence). This CDR3 has 18 residues. The CDR3 sequence: CASRSTLSSGASTDTQYF.

The chain links TRBV29-1 to TRBJ2-1. CDR1 and CDR2 from the germline V gene are SQVTM and ANQGSEA. This CDR3 region has 11 residues. CDR3 loop: CSVQTSNEQFF.

V gene TRBV21-1 combines with J gene TRBJ1-1. TRBV21-1 is a documented pseudogene. The CDR3 totals 16 residues. The CDR3 reads CAITLTLRYRNTEAFF.

V usage is TRBV20-1 and J usage is TRBJ2-1; with no DNA, the TCRdb D assignment of TRBD1 cannot be verified. The CDR3 has 15 amino acids. In germline, CDR1 is DFQATT, CDR2 SNEGSKA (reference sequence). CDR3 sequence reads: CSASRPGTPSDEQFF.

The chain recombines TRBV20-1 with TRBJ2-3. The CDR3 contains 14 residues. Per germline, CDR1 DFQATT and CDR2 SNEGSKA (reference sequence). CDR3 protein: CSASTEAFTDTQYF.

This chain links TRBV28 with TRBJ2-3; the D call of TRBD1 rests on TCRdb alone, since no DNA is present to check it. The CDR3 totals 15 residues. Germline CDR1 reads MDHEN; CDR2 reads SYDVKM. The CDR3 sequence: CASSQGTHSTDTQYF.

The chain has TRBV15 and TRBJ1-4; TCRdb gives TRBD1 as the D gene, but with no DNA this cannot be confirmed. The CDR3 is 17 residues long. Germline V CDR1 and CDR2: LNHNV, YYDKDF (reference sequence). The CDR3 protein is CATSRVGTTRKNEKLFF.

The rearrangement uses TRBV9 and TRBJ2-1; TCRdb's assignment of TRBD1 cannot be checked, as there is no DNA. This CDR3 has 15 residues. CDR1 SGDLS and CDR2 YYNGEE come from the germline V gene. This chain's CDR3 is CASSVDTGGGNEQFF.

This chain links TRBV29-1 with TRBJ1-1. The CDR3 is 13 amino acids. Germline CDR1 SQVTM, CDR2 ANQGSEA. The CDR3 here is CSVDDSDNTEAFF.

This sequence joins TRBV18 and TRBJ1-1. The CDR3 runs to 14 residues. Germline assignment: CDR1 KGHSH and CDR2 LQKENI. The chain's CDR3 is CASSSPNRVPEAFF.

This chain uses TRBV7-9 with TRBJ2-7; TCRdb returns TRBD1, unconfirmable since there is no DNA. Germline V gene data show CDR1 as SEHNR and CDR2 as FQNEAQ (reference sequence). The CDR3 covers 12 residues. This CDR3 reads CASSSDSSEQYF.

This sequence joins TRBV6-1 and TRBJ2-2. CDR1 is MNHNS and CDR2 is SASEGT in the germline V gene. The length of the CDR3 is 15 residues. The CDR3 sequence is CASSERRQTTGELFF.

The CDR3 loop reads CASTRGYEQYF. V is TRBV28 and J is TRBJ2-7; checking the TCRdb D call of TRBD1 is not possible without DNA. The CDR3 has 11 amino acids. Per germline, CDR1 MDHEN and CDR2 SYDVKM.

This sequence joins TRBV6-1 and TRBJ2-1; TCRdb indicates TRBD1, and absent DNA this call remains unverified. Germline V lookup: CDR1 MNHNS, CDR2 SASEGT. This CDR3 comprises 15 residues. The CDR3 region is CASSPGRELYNEQFF.

The V call is TRBV12-3 or TRBV12-4, the J call TRBJ1-1. CDR3 length equals 12 residues. The CDR3 spells CASSLVGVEAFF.

This chain links TRBV20-1 with TRBJ2-1; with no DNA, the TCRdb D assignment of TRBD2 cannot be verified. This CDR3 has 15 residues. CDR1 and CDR2 from the germline V gene are DFQATT and SNEGSKA (reference sequence). The CDR3 loop is CSARDRGGRYNEQFF.

The V and J genes are TRBV29-1 and TRBJ2-2; TCRdb designates TRBD2, a call that cannot be tested without DNA. Germline V gene data show CDR1 as SQVTM and CDR2 as ANQGSEA. The CDR3 contains 13 residues. CDR3 loop: CSVEWRVNGELFF.

J is TRBJ1-1 and V is TRBV10-2; the D call of TRBD1 rests on TCRdb alone, since no DNA is present to check it. The CDR3 sequence is 15 residues long. CDR1 and CDR2 from the germline V gene are WSHSY and SAAADI. This CDR3 is CASSPHRGPNTEAFF.

This chain uses TRBV27 with TRBJ1-2; TCRdb's D call, TRBD1, is unchecked because there is no DNA. Germline values: CDR1 MNHEY, CDR2 SMNVEV (reference sequence). This CDR3 region has 13 residues. The chain's CDR3 is CASSSGTTYGYTF.

V and J are TRBV4-1 and TRBJ1-1; TCRdb calls TRBD1, which cannot be checked without DNA. Germline CDR1 and CDR2: MGHRA and YSYEKL. The CDR3 has 16 amino acids. The CDR3: CASSLGQGTLGTEAFF.

The J gene is TRBJ1-6, the V gene TRBV14; the D call of TRBD1 rests on TCRdb alone, since no DNA is present to check it. Germline CDR1 is SGHDN and CDR2 is FVKESK. The CDR3 length is 13 residues. CDR3 protein: CASSLQGYSPLHF.

The chain has TRBV20-1 and TRBJ2-1; the TCRdb D gene call, TRBD2, has no DNA to confirm it. The CDR3 loop spans 16 amino acids. The V gene's germline CDR1 is DFQATT and CDR2 SNEGSKA (reference sequence). CDR3 sequence reads: CSARGEREDVPNEQFF.

The V call is TRBV27, the J call TRBJ2-3; TCRdb names TRBD2, which stays unverified in the absence of DNA. The germline V gene has CDR1 MNHEY and CDR2 SMNVEV (reference sequence). The CDR3 sequence is 16 residues long. CDR3 sequence reads: CASSHLTSGGPDTQYF.

V usage is TRBV15 and J usage is TRBJ1-3; TCRdb's assignment of TRBD1 cannot be checked, as there is no DNA. CDR1 LNHNV and CDR2 YYDKDF come from the germline V gene (reference sequence). This CDR3 has 16 amino acids. CDR3 sequence: CATSRYTGTGVDTIYF. Full variable domain (outside the CDR3, taken from reference TRBV15 and TRBJ1-3): DAMVIQNPRYQVTQFGKPVTLSCSQTLNHNVMYWYQQKSSQAPKLLFHYYDKDFNNEADTPDNFQSRRPNTSFCFLDIRSPGLGDTAMYLCATSRYTGTGVDTIYFGEGSWLTVV.

The CDR3 spells CASRGGADRELFF. This chain joins TRBV7-3 and TRBJ2-2; TCRdb gives TRBD2 as the D gene, but with no DNA this cannot be confirmed. The germline V gene encodes CDR1 SGHTA and CDR2 FQGTGA. This CDR3 is built from 13 residues.

The chain links TRBV7-2 to TRBJ2-3; the TCRdb call, TRBD2, lacks DNA for checking. The CDR3 contains 14 residues. The germline CDR1 and CDR2 sequences are SGHTA and FQGNSA. CDR3 region: CASSLTSPGDTQYF.

V gene TRBV18 combines with J gene TRBJ2-1. The CDR3 is made up of 13 amino acids. The germline CDR1 and CDR2 sequences are KGHSH and LQKENI. The CDR3 sequence: CASSPEANNEQFF.

Here the CDR3 reads CASSSTMLNTEAFF. V gene TRBV13 combines with J gene TRBJ1-1. The CDR3 runs to 14 residues. CDR1 PRHDT and CDR2 FYEKMQ come from the germline V gene (reference sequence).

V and J are TRBV28 and TRBJ1-1; the TCRdb D gene call, TRBD1, has no DNA to confirm it. There are 12 residues in the CDR3. Per germline, CDR1 MDHEN and CDR2 SYDVKM. This CDR3 reads CASSLGGFEAFF.

This rearrangement joins TRBV11-2 to TRBJ2-7; without DNA, the TCRdb call of TRBD2 cannot be checked. The germline V gene encodes CDR1 SGHAT and CDR2 FQNNGV. This CDR3 has 15 residues. The CDR3 spells CASSPGLAGEGEQYF.

The chain is built from TRBV7-7 and TRBJ2-7; the TCRdb D gene call, TRBD1, has no DNA to confirm it. Germline V gene sequence: CDR1 SSHAT, CDR2 FNYEAQ (reference sequence). This CDR3 is built from 15 residues. CDR3 in amino acids: CASSHPRERVYEQYF.